The 14 T cell receptor beta chains presented below share a single source sample, sequenced in a study of blood T cell repertoires in COVID-19. Measured with immunoSEQ multiplex PCR; TCRdb has only the in-frame clones, and not every one. Of about 190,000 clones in the sample, approximately 79% were seen once. Sequenced: PBMCs or T cells enriched from blood (not recorded which). These receptors were taken from a woman in her fifties or sixties with acute COVID-19.

The CDR3 bases are TGTGCCAGCAGGGGACAGTCCTTATCCCCCCTCCACTTT. This encodes CASRGQSLSPLHF. The rearrangement links TRBV6-5 to TRBJ1-6; 7 bases fit TRBD1. V lost 6 bases and J lost 13; bases outside the gene matches: 9. Per germline, CDR1 MNHEY and CDR2 SVGAGI. The CDR3 runs to 13 residues.

The chain uses TRBV29-1 and TRBJ2-7; TRBD2 agrees at 8 bases. This CDR3 spans 15 amino acids. V lost 6 bases, J lost 3 bases, and 13 bases stayed unmatched. Germline V gene lookup returns CDR1 SQVTM and CDR2 ANQGSEA. CDR3 coding DNA: TGCAGCGTGGCCCAAGGAGCGGGAGTGGTCTACGAGCAGTACTTC. Its translation is CSVAQGAGVVYEQYF.

There are a few counts of this clone. This chain uses TRBV10-1 with TRBJ1-5, with 7 positions matching TRBD1. Trimming removed 4 bases from V and 5 bases from J; junction bases left unmatched: 5. The germline V gene has CDR1 WNHNN and CDR2 SYGVQD (reference sequence). The length of the CDR3 is 14 residues. CDR3 nucleotide sequence: TGCGCCAGCAGTGGAGGGACAGTCGATCAGCCCCAGCATTTT. Its protein is CASSGGTVDQPQHF.

About this clone itself: Compared with germline, one end of the junction differs, possibly owing to a read error. The chain is built from TRBV12-3 or TRBV12-4 and TRBJ1-3, with D hard to call. The CDR3 covers 11 residues. The DNA of the CDR3 is TGTGCCAGCAGCCCAATTTTTTGCAGGAATTTT. It is translated as CASSPIFCRNF.

The chain uses TRBV7-2 and TRBJ2-7, with 10 bases aligning to TRBD2. V was pared by 1 base and J by 6 bases, with 6 bases of the junction left unmatched. Germline V gene data show CDR1 as SGHTA and CDR2 as FQGNSA. CDR3 size: 15 residues. The CDR3 sequence is CASSLDSSGSSEQYF. DNA of the CDR3: TGTGCCAGCAGCTTAGACTCTAGCGGGAGTTCCGAGCAGTACTTC.

This rearrangement joins TRBV27 to TRBJ2-3, with 8 bases that match TRBD2. The CDR3 is made up of 14 amino acids. Looked up from germline, CDR1 is MNHEY and CDR2 is SMNVEV (reference sequence). The J segment lost 6 bases and the V segment lost 3 bases, leaving 5 bases of the junction unmatched. The CDR3 DNA follows: TGTGCCAGCAGTTTCGGTAGCGGGGACGATACGCAGTATTTT. Encoded protein: CASSFGSGDDTQYF.

This clone was observed once. The chain uses TRBV3-1 (or the pseudogene TRBV3-2) and TRBJ2-7; D possibly corresponds to TRBD2 (6 bases). The V gene's germline CDR1 is LGHDT and CDR2 YNNKEL (reference sequence). This CDR3 comprises 12 residues. V lost 2 bases to trimming and J lost 7 bases, with 9 bases between them. CDR3 loop: CASSQWAGEQYF. In DNA form, the CDR3 reads TGTGCCAGCAGCCAATGGGCGGGAGAGCAGTACTTC.

This rearrangement joins TRBV19 to TRBJ1-3; 11 bases match TRBD1. Germline V gene sequence: CDR1 LNHDA, CDR2 SQIVND (reference sequence). The CDR3 contains 18 residues. The ends lost 10 bases at V and 2 bases at J; junction bases unmatched: 16. CDR3 coding DNA: TGTGCCACCTCCGGTCGGGACAGGGGGTTCTTAGCTGGAAACACCATATATTTT. Translated, it gives CATSGRDRGFLAGNTIYF.

As for this clone: The sample contains more than one DNA sequence encoding this CDR3. The chain is built from TRBV7-2 and TRBJ1-2, with 11 nucleotides matching TRBD1. The germline V gene encodes CDR1 SGHTA and CDR2 FQGNSA. This CDR3 region has 14 residues. J lost 5 bases, V lost 4 bases, and 3 bases had no gene match. CDR3 amino acids: CASSSGTGGYGYTF. CDR3 DNA: TGTGCCAGCAGCTCCGGGACAGGGGGTTATGGCTACACCTTC.

The chain joins TRBV3-1 (or the pseudogene TRBV3-2) to TRBJ2-3; weak D call: TRBD2 (5 bases). CDR1 is LGHDT and CDR2 is YNNKEL in the germline V gene (reference sequence). This CDR3 is 16 amino acids long. Trimming shortened V by 1 base and J by 6 bases, and 17 bases separated the two germline ends. The CDR3 bases are TGTGCCAGCAGCCAAGGGAGGTGGGGTCCTTGGGATACGCAGTATTTT. Translating gives CASSQGRWGPWDTQYF.

The chain recombines TRBV27 with TRBJ2-3, with a tentative D call TRBD2 (6 bases). V lost 5 bases to trimming and J lost 2 bases, with 17 bases between them. Per the germline V gene, CDR1 is MNHEY and CDR2 is SMNVEV (reference sequence). The CDR3 runs 16 residues. CDR3 DNA: TGTGCCAGCAGTCCTCTCCAGGGACTTTCCACAGATACGCAGTATTTT. Protein sequence: CASSPLQGLSTDTQYF.

The chain is built from TRBV29-1 and TRBJ2-3, with 7 positions matching TRBD1. Germline V CDR1 and CDR2: SQVTM, ANQGSEA. The CDR3 loop spans 13 amino acids. The CDR3 DNA sequence: TGCGTAATACCGGGACAGCGCACAGATACGCAGTATTTT. This encodes CVIPGQRTDTQYF.

V gene TRBV6-2 or TRBV6-3 combines with J gene TRBJ2-1; TRBD2 agrees at 7 bases. V lost 0 bases and J lost 4; bases outside the gene matches: 9. Germline CDR1 and CDR2: MNHEY and SVGEGT. The CDR3 is made up of 17 amino acids. In DNA, the CDR3 is TGTGCCAGCAGTTACTCGCCGGCTAGCGGAATATACAATGAGCAGTTCTTC. As protein: CASSYSPASGIYNEQFF.

The chain carries TRBV20-1 and TRBJ1-3, with D uncertain. Deletions cut 3 bases from V and 2 bases from J, with 11 bases between. Germline CDR1 DFQATT, CDR2 SNEGSKA (reference sequence). The CDR3 has 14 residues. The CDR3 DNA sequence: TGCAGTGCTAGTCTTGAGGGCGCTGGAAACACCATATATTTT. As protein: CSASLEGAGNTIYF.